This TCR beta chain appears in the sequencing data of a study of CXCR3-negative and CXCR3-positive naive CD8 T cells. UMI-labeled TRB cDNA libraries were prepared by 5' RACE. TCRdb reprocessed the 5' RACE reads and keeps a single row for each CDR3 protein, giving no DNA. The sample data list 140,000 to 150,000 distinct CDR3 sequences. Study-wide points: Comparably high diversity marked both naive subsets, whereas memory CD8+ cells had much lower diversity. CXCR3 levels fell partly with cryopreservation; most assays relied on fresh PBMCs. CXCR3-positive naive cells carried more hydrophobic TRB CDR3s than CXCR3-negative ones.

Points on this clonotype: The antigen is undetermined.

CDR1 DFQATT and CDR2 SNEGSKA come from the germline V gene (reference sequence). This CDR3 spans 15 amino acids. This TCR was sampled from a human donor in good health. Some clones in this sample may be carry-over from other donors' samples. The specimen sequenced was naive CXCR3+ CD8+ T cells from blood. As to subset: CD45RO-CCR7+CD27+CD95- naive CD8+ T cells expressing CXCR3 (TNR3+). The chain recombines TRBV20-1 with TRBJ2-1; TCRdb's assignment of TRBD1 cannot be checked, as there is no DNA. The CDR3 loop is CSARDGPGYYNEQFF.